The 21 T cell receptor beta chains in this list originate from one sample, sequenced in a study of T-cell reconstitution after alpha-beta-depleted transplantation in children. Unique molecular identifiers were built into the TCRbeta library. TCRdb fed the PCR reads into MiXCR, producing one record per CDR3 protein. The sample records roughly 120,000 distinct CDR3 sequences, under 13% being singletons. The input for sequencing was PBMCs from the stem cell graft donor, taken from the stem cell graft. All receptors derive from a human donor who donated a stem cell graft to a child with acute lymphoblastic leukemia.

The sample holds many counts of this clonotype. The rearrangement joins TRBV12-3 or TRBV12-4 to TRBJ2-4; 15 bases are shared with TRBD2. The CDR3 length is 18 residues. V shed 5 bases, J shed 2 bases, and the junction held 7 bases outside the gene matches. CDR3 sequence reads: CASSPGLAGGVTKNIQYF. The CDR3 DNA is TGTGCCAGCAGTCCGGGACTAGCGGGAGGTGTCACCAAAAACATTCAGTACTTC.

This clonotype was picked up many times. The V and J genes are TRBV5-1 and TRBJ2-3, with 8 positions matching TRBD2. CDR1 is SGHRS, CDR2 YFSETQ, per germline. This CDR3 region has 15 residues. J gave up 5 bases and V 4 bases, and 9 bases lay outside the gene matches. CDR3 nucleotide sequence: TGCGCCAGCAGCCACGGGACTAGTGTAGAAGATACGCAGTATTTT. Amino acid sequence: CASSHGTSVEDTQYF.

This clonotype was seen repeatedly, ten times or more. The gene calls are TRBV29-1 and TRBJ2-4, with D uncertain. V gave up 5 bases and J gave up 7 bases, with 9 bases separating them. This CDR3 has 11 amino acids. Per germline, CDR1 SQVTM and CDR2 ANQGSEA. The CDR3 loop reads CSVFGSNIQYF. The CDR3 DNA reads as TGCAGCGTTTTTGGGTCCAACATTCAGTACTTC.

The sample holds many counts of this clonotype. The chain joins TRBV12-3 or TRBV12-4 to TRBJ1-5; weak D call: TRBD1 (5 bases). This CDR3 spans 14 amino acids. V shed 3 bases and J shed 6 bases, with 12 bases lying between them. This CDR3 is CASSLAGPIQPQHF. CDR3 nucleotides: TGTGCCAGCAGTTTGGCAGGGCCAATTCAGCCCCAGCATTTT.

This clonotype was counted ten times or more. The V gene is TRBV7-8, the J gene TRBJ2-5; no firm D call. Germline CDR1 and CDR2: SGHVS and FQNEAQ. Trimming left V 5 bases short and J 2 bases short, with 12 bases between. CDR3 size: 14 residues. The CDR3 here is CASSPGIWQETQYF. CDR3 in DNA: TGTGCCAGCAGCCCCGGAATTTGGCAAGAGACCCAGTACTTC.

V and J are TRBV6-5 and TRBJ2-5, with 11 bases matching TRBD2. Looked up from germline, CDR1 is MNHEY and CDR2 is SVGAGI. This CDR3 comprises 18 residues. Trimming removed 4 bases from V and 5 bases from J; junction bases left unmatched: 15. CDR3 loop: CASSSILLAGGAVETQYF. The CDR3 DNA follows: TGTGCCAGCAGTTCCATACTGCTAGCGGGGGGAGCTGTGGAGACCCAGTACTTC.

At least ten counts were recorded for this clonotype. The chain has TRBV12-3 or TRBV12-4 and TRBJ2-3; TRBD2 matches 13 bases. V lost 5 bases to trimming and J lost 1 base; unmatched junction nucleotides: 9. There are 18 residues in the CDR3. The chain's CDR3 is CASSLTSGGAKGTDTQYF. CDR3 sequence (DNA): TGTGCCAGCAGTCTTACTAGCGGGGGGGCCAAGGGCACAGATACGCAGTATTTT.

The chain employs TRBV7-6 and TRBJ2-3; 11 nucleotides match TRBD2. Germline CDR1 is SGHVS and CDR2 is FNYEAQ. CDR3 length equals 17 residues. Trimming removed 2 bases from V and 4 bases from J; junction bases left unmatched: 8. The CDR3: CASSLMLAGGISDTQYF. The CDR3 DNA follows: TGTGCCAGCAGCTTAATGCTAGCGGGAGGTATCTCAGATACGCAGTATTTT.

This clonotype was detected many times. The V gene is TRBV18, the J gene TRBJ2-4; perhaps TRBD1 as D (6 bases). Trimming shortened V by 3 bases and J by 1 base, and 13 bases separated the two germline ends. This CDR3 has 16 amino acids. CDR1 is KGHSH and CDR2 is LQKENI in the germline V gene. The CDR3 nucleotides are TGTGCCAGCTCACCCCAAGGGGGTTCGGCCAAAAACATTCAGTACTTC. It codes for CASSPQGGSAKNIQYF.

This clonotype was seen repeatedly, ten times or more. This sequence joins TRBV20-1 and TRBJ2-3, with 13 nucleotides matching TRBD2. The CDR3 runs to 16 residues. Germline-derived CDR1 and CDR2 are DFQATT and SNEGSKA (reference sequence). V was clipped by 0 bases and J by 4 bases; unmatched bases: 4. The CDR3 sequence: CSARDPLAGGPDTQYF. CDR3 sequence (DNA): TGCAGTGCTAGAGACCCACTAGCGGGGGGGCCAGATACGCAGTATTTT.

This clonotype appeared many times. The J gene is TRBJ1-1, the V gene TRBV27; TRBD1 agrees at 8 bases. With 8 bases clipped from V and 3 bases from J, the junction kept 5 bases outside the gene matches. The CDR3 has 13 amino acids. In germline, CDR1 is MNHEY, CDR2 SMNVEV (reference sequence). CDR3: CASAGGGHTEAFF. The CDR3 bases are TGTGCCAGCGCAGGGGGCGGGCACACTGAAGCTTTCTTT.

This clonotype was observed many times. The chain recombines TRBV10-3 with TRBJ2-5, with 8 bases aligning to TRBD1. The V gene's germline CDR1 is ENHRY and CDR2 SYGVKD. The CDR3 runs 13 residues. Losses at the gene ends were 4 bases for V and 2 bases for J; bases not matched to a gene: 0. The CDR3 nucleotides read TGTGCCATCAGTGGACAGGGGCAAGAGACCCAGTACTTC. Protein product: CAISGQGQETQYF.

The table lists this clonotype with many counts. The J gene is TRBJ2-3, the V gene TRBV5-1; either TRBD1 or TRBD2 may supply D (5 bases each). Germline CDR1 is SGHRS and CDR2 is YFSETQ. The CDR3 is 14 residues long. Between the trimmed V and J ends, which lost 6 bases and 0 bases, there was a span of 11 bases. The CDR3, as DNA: TGCGCCAGCAAACCGGGACGAAGCACAGATACGCAGTATTTT. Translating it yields CASKPGRSTDTQYF.

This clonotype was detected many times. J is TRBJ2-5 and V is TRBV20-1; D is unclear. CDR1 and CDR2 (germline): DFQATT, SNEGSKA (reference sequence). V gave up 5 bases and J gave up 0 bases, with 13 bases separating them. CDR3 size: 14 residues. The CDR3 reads CSACFDGHQETQYF. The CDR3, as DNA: TGCAGTGCTTGCTTCGACGGTCACCAAGAGACCCAGTACTTC.

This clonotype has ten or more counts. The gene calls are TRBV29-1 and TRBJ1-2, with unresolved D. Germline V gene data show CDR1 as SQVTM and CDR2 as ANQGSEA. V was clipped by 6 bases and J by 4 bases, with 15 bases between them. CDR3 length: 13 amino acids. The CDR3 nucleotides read TGCAGCGTGTCCCCAGGAGTAGGCTATGGCTACACCTTC. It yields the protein CSVSPGVGYGYTF. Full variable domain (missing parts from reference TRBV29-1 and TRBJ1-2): SAVISQKPSRDICQRGTSLTIQCQVDSQVTMMFWYRQQPGQSLTLIATANQGSEATYESGFVIDKFPISRPNLTFSTLTVSNMSPEDSSIYLCSVSPGVGYGYTFGSGTRLTVV.

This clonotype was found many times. DNA of the CDR3: TGCGCCAGCAGTGAGGCGCGGGGACCGAGCACCGGGGAGCTGTTTTTT. Amino acids: CASSEARGPSTGELFF. The chain couples TRBV10-2 to TRBJ2-2; D is perhaps TRBD2 (6 bases). The CDR3 consists of 16 residues. Germline V gene sequence: CDR1 WSHSY, CDR2 SAAADI. Trimming removed 2 bases from V and 4 bases from J, with 14 bases in between.

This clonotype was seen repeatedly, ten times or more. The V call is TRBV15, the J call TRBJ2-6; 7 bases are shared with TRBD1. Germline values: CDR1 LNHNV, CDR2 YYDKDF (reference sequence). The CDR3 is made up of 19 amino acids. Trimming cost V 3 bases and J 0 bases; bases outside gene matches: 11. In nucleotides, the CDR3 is TGTGCCACCAGCAGGGGAAGACAGGGATGGCCCTCTGGGGCCAACGTCCTGACTTTC. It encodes CATSRGRQGWPSGANVLTF. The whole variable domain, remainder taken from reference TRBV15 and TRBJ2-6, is DAMVIQNPRYQVTQFGKPVTLSCSQTLNHNVMYWYQQKSSQAPKLLFHYYDKDFNNEADTPDNFQSRRPNTSFCFLDIRSPGLGDTAMYLCATSRGRQGWPSGANVLTFGAGSRLTVL.

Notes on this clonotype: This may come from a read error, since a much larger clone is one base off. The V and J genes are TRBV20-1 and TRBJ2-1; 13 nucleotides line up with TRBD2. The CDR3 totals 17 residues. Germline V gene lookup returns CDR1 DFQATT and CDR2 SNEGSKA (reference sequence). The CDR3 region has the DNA TGCTGTGCCCTTCGACTAGCGGGAGGCCAGCTGGGCAATGAGCAGTTCTTC. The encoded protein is CCALRLAGGQLGNEQFF.

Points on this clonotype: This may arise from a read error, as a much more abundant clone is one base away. The CDR3 DNA reads TGCGCCAGCAGCTTGACAGGTGGGGCCAAAAACAGTCAGTACTTC. Amino acids: CASSLTGGAKNSQYF. V gene TRBV5-1 combines with J gene TRBJ2-4, with TRBD1 as a possible D gene (5 bases). This CDR3 comprises 15 residues. Germline CDR1 is SGHRS and CDR2 is YFSETQ.

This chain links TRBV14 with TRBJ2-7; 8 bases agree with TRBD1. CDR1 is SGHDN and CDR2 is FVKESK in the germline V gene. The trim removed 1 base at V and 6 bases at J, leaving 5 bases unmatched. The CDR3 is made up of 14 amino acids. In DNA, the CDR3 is TGTGCCAGCAGCCAAGCCAGGGGGCGGTCCGAGCAGTACTTC. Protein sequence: CASSQARGRSEQYF.

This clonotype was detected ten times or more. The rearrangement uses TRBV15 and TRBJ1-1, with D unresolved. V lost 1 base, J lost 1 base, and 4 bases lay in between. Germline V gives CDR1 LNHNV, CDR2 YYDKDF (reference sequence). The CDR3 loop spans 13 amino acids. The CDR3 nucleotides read TGTGCCACCAGCAGAGGGGGGAACACTGAAGCTTTCTTT. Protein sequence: CATSRGGNTEAFF.